The 3 T cell receptor beta chains below all came from one sample that was sequenced in a study of CD4 T cells in relation to SARS-CoV-2 and coronaviruses. Profiling relied on immunoSEQ multiplex PCR, and the TCRdb table lists in-frame clones only, not all of them. The profile covers around 56,000 clones, with 86% appearing a single time and roughly 1.5% taken by the ten largest. Before the COVID-19 pandemic, during about 2011-2019, CD4+ T cells were taken from unexposed donors. The sample consisted of memory CD4+ T cells from PBMCs. These TCRs come from a human donor in good health.

The chain recombines TRBV10-3 with TRBJ1-2; no reliable D call. The germline gives CDR1 ENHRY, CDR2 SYGVKD. Trimming removed 3 bases at V and 4 bases at J, with 12 bases between. The CDR3 consists of 14 residues. The CDR3 nucleotides read TGTGCCATCAGTGATAAAGGAGGAACCTATGGCTACACCTTC. Its protein is CAISDKGGTYGYTF.

V usage is TRBV6-1 and J usage is TRBJ1-2, with a weak D call TRBD1 (6 bases). Germline V lookup: CDR1 MNHNS, CDR2 SASEGT. Trimming shortened V by 10 bases and J by 2 bases, and 11 bases separated the two germline ends. The CDR3 totals 12 residues. DNA for the CDR3: TGTGCCACGTCGGACAGCAACTATGGCTACACCTTC. Its protein product is CATSDSNYGYTF.

The chain joins TRBV6-4 to TRBJ2-3; D unclear. The germline V and J ends were trimmed by 2 bases and 2 bases, with 11 bases remaining between them. CDR1 MRHNA and CDR2 SNTAGT come from the germline V gene. This CDR3 is 15 amino acids long. The DNA for the CDR3 is TGTGCCAGCAGTGACGTCCGCCCCCCCACAGATACGCAGTATTTT. Residues: CASSDVRPPTDTQYF.